The entry below gives a single T cell receptor beta chain sequence along with its context. The target antigen is unknown. This entry comes from a study of shared clonotypes between healthy human individuals. Regarding the study as a whole: Larger estimated richness was generally seen in naive subsets than in memory subsets.

TCRdb's table, derived via immunoSEQ multiplex PCR, lists solely in-frame clones and lacks some. Here the sample spans roughly 1,800,000 clones, about 95% being singletons. The naive CD8 population came from CD45RO-negative cells selected for CCR7, without terminally differentiated effector memory CD45RA+ cells. Trimming stripped 4 bases from V and 0 bases from J, with 11 bases between. Germline CDR1 is SGHRS and CDR2 is YFSETQ. The CDR3 sequence is 15 residues long. The source of this sequence is a man younger than 35 in good health. This chain connects TRBV5-1 to TRBJ1-5; no clear D. Input material: naive CD8+ T cells sorted from blood. This chain's CDR3 is CASSVGLDSNQPQHF. The CDR3 DNA reads TGCGCCAGCAGCGTAGGACTCGATAGCAATCAGCCCCAGCATTTT.